A single sample gave rise to the 2 T cell receptor beta chains below, sequenced in a study of Graves' ophthalmopathy and Graves' hyperthyroidism. RNA transcripts were the source from which TCR beta CDR3 regions were amplified. HTBI primers were employed in first-round RT-PCR, then a second-round multiplex PCR followed. TCRdb recomputed calls from the multiplex PCR reads with MiXCR, one row per CDR3 protein. The data hold some 1.1 million distinct CDR3 sequences, with 36% observed a single time. Input material: peripheral blood or thyroid tissue (not recorded which). The source is an adult man with Graves' hyperthyroidism.

The chain joins TRBV7-8 to TRBJ1-5; D call uncertain. The CDR3 runs 14 residues. Germline CDR1 SGHVS, CDR2 FQNEAQ. Trimming removed 6 bases from V and 5 bases from J, with 14 bases in between. As DNA, the CDR3 is TGTGCCAGCAGTTTAAACAGCCCCGATCAGCCCCAGCATTTT. It encodes CASSLNSPDQPQHF.

This clonotype appeared many times. The chain couples TRBV7-2 to TRBJ1-2; D gene unclear. The V gene's germline CDR1 is SGHTA and CDR2 FQGNSA. Between the trimmed V and J ends, which lost 2 bases and 3 bases, there was a span of 4 bases. This CDR3 has 12 amino acids. In nucleotides, the CDR3 is TGTGCCAGCAGCTTAATAGACTATGGCTACACCTTC. It codes for CASSLIDYGYTF.